These 10 T cell receptor beta chains originate from one sample sequenced in a study of OX40 agonist ivuxolimab in advanced cancers. Clones were sequenced by immunoSEQ multiplex PCR, and TCRdb holds only the in-frame ones, with some missing. Altogether 53,000 or so clones are present, 80% to 85% being singletons, with the ten largest covering approximately 0.61%. The sequencing here drew on CD4+ or CD8+ T cells sorted from blood, taken in a trial of the OX40 agonist ivuxolimab. The source of these receptors is an adult with an advanced solid tumor such as melanoma, head and neck, liver or kidney cancer.

The J gene is TRBJ2-2, the V gene TRBV6-1; D is possibly TRBD2 (5 bases). Trimming removed 4 bases from V and 3 bases from J, with 9 bases in between. The CDR3 is 14 amino acids. Germline assignment: CDR1 MNHNS and CDR2 SASEGT. The CDR3 coding sequence is TGTGCCAGCAGTGGCCCTAGCTACACCGGGGAGCTGTTTTTT. This sequence encodes CASSGPSYTGELFF.

This chain joins TRBV7-2 and TRBJ1-5; unclear D gene. The CDR3 is made up of 15 amino acids. Looked up from germline, CDR1 is SGHTA and CDR2 is FQGNSA. V was trimmed by 1 base and J by 1 base, leaving 8 bases between them. The CDR3 DNA reads as TGTGCCAGCAGCTTAGGAGGCAGAAGCAATCAGCCCCAGCATTTT. Its protein is CASSLGGRSNQPQHF.

The chain combines TRBV7-2 with TRBJ1-2; D uncertain. Germline CDR1 and CDR2: SGHTA and FQGNSA. The CDR3 sequence is 14 residues long. V was pared by 1 base and J by 2 bases, with 8 bases between. CDR3 in DNA: TGTGCCAGCAGCTTAGAGAACCGGAACTATGGCTACACCTTC. Translated, it gives CASSLENRNYGYTF.

The rearrangement links TRBV29-1 to TRBJ2-7, with 10 bases fitting TRBD1. V lost 2 bases to trimming and J lost 4 bases; unmatched junction nucleotides: 8. The CDR3 covers 15 residues. Germline V CDR1 and CDR2: SQVTM, ANQGSEA. This CDR3 is CSVECLGQGPYEQYF. DNA of the CDR3: TGCAGCGTTGAATGTTTGGGACAGGGGCCGTACGAGCAGTACTTC.

The chain has TRBV28 and TRBJ1-2; TRBD1 agrees at 11 bases. The CDR3 sequence is 16 residues long. Germline V lookup: CDR1 MDHEN, CDR2 SYDVKM. J gave up 7 bases and V 6 bases, and 13 bases lay outside the gene matches. CDR3 sequence reads: CASSQSTGTGGGGYTF. The CDR3 nucleotides read TGTGCCAGCAGCCAATCAACCGGGACAGGGGGTGGTGGCTACACCTTC.

The chain carries TRBV2 and TRBJ1-4, with TRBD1 identical over 8 bases. The CDR3 is 13 amino acids. Trimming removed 8 bases from V and 7 bases from J; junction bases left unmatched: 6. The germline V gene has CDR1 SNHLY and CDR2 FYNNEI. CDR3 amino acids: CASDRGGGEKLFF. The CDR3 DNA sequence: TGTGCCAGCGACAGGGGCGGTGGTGAAAAACTGTTTTTT. Full variable domain (remainder filled in from reference TRBV2 and TRBJ1-4): EPEVTQTPSHQVTQMGQEVILRCVPISNHLYFYWYRQILGQKVEFLVSFYNNEISEKSEIFDDQFSVERPDGSNFTLKIRSTKLEDSAMYFCASDRGGGEKLFFGSGTQLSVL.

CDR3 loop: CASSRYPGRDNEQFF. DNA for the CDR3: TGTGCCAGCAGCCGCTATCCCGGACGGGACAATGAGCAGTTCTTC. This chain connects TRBV4-2 to TRBJ2-1; D uncertain. The CDR3 spans 15 residues. V lost 4 bases, J lost 5 bases, and 15 bases lay in between. The germline V gene encodes CDR1 LGHNA and CDR2 YNFKEQ.

This clone was detected once. The V and J genes are TRBV5-1 and TRBJ1-1; 8 nucleotides match TRBD1. V was clipped by 2 bases and J by 1 base; unmatched bases: 7. The length of the CDR3 is 16 residues. Germline CDR1 is SGHRS and CDR2 is YFSETQ. The CDR3 nucleotides are TGCGCCAGCAGCTTCGGACAGGGAGGTTCGAACACTGAAGCTTTCTTT. This translates into CASSFGQGGSNTEAFF. The full variable domain, completed using reference TRBV5-1 and TRBJ1-1, is KAGVTQTPRYLIKTRGQQVTLSCSPISGHRSVSWYQQTPGQGLQFLFEYFSETQRNKGNFPGRFSGRQFSNSRSEMNVSTLELGDSALYLCASSFGQGGSNTEAFFGQGTRLTVV.

The genes are TRBV11-3 and TRBJ2-5; D gene ambiguous. Trimming removed 2 bases from V and 2 bases from J, with 15 bases in between. Germline-derived CDR1 and CDR2 are SGHNT and YENEEA. CDR3 length equals 16 residues. The CDR3 DNA is TGTGCCAGCAGCTTATCCTCCTCCTTGGGACAAGAGACCCAGTACTTC. Residues: CASSLSSSLGQETQYF.

J is TRBJ1-1 and V is TRBV5-1; D is perhaps TRBD1 (5 bases). Per the germline V gene, CDR1 is SGHRS and CDR2 is YFSETQ. Between the trimmed V and J ends, which lost 4 bases and 0 bases, there was a span of 7 bases. The CDR3 is 13 amino acids. Here the CDR3 reads CASSGGMNTEAFF. CDR3 in DNA: TGCGCCAGCAGCGGGGGTATGAACACTGAAGCTTTCTTT.